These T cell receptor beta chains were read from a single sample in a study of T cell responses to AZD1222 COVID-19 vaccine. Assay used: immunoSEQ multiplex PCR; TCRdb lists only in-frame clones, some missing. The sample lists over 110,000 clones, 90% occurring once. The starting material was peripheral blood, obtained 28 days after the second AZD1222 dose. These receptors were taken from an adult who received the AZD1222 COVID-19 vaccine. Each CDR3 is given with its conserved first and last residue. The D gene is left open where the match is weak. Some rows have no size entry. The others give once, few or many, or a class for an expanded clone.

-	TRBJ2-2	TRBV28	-	CASSLVRTDTGELFF	TGTGCCAGCAGTTTAGTCAGGACAGACACCGGGGAGCTGTTTTTT
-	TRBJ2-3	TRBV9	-	CASSVGPQSGLSTDTQYF	TGTGCCAGCAGCGTCGGCCCCCAGAGCGGGCTTAGCACAGATACGCAGTATTTT
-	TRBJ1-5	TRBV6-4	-	CASRCRDTQIGGNQPQHF	TGTGCCAGCAGGTGTCGGGACACTCAAATTGGGGGCAATCAGCCCCAGCATTTT
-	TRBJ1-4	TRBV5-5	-	CASSLSQGDEKLFF	TGTGCCAGCAGCTTGTCCCAAGGGGATGAAAAACTGTTTTTT
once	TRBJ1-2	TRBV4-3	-	CASSRGPNYGYTF	TGCGCCAGCAGCCGAGGGCCTAACTATGGCTACACCTTC
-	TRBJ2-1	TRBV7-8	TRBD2	CASSPWASGRLGEQFF	TGTGCCAGCAGCCCGTGGGCTAGCGGGAGGTTAGGGGAGCAGTTCTTC
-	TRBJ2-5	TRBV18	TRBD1	CASSRAGTGQETQYF	TGTGCCAGCTCACGAGCCGGGACAGGGCAGGAGACCCAGTACTTC
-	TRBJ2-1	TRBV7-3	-	CASSLTLPITTTVNEQFF	TGTGCCAGCAGCTTAACTCTACCCATAACAACTACAGTCAATGAGCAGTTCTTC
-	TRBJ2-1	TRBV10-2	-	CASTKSSDIYNEQFF	TGCGCCAGCACCAAGTCGTCGGACATCTACAATGAGCAGTTCTTC
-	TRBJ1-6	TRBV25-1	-	CASNPQGNNSPLHF	TGTGCCAGCAACCCACAGGGTAATAATTCACCCCTCCACTTT
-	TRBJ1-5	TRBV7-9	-	CASSSWGRNSNQPQHF	TGTGCCAGCAGCTCCTGGGGGCGAAATAGCAATCAGCCCCAGCATTTT
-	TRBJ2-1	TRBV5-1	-	CASSLVGSQSEQFF	TGCGCCAGCAGCTTGGTCGGTAGCCAAAGTGAGCAGTTCTTC
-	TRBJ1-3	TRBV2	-	CASSERQFSGNTIYF	TGTGCCAGCAGTGAACGGCAGTTCTCTGGAAACACCATATATTTT
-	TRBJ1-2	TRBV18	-	CASSPGGSVNGYTF	TGTGCCAGCTCACCAGGGGGCTCCGTAAACGGCTACACCTTC
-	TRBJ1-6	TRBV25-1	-	CASSRDRNSPLHF	TGTGCCAGCAGTCGCGACAGAAATTCACCCCTCCACTTT
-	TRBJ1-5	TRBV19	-	CASSIGMATAQPQHF	TGTGCCAGTAGTATAGGAATGGCTACCGCTCAGCCCCAGCATTTT
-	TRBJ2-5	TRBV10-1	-	CASSEFVGETQYF	TGCGCCAGCAGTGAGTTTGTAGGGGAGACCCAGTACTTC
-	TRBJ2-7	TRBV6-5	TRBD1	CASSRGTGRSYEQYF	TGTGCCAGCAGCCGCGGGACAGGACGCTCCTACGAGCAGTACTTC
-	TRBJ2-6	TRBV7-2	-	CASSFGRGAGANVLTF	TGTGCCAGCAGCTTCGGGAGAGGGGCTGGGGCCAACGTCCTGACTTTC
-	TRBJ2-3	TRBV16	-	CASSRRGPTSTDTQYF	TGTGCCAGCAGCCGCCGGGGACCGACGAGCACAGATACGCAGTATTTT
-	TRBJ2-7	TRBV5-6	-	CASRFGQSSYEQYF	TGTGCCAGCAGATTTGGACAAAGCTCCTACGAGCAGTACTTC
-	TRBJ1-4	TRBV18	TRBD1	CASRTGGSGEKLFF	TGTGCCAGCCGGACAGGGGGTTCAGGTGAAAAACTGTTTTTT
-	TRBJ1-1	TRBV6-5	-	CASSYSRRQNTEAFF	TGTGCCAGCAGTTACTCGAGGCGACAGAACACTGAAGCTTTCTTT
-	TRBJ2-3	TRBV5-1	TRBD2	CASSWPSGYTDTQYF	TGCGCCAGCAGCTGGCCTAGCGGATACACAGATACGCAGTATTTT
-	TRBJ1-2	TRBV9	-	CASSGASFPPYGYTF	TGTGCCAGCAGTGGGGCCTCTTTTCCTCCCTATGGCTACACCTTC
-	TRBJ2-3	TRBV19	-	CASSIVGGSTDTQYF	TGTGCCAGTAGTATAGTTGGCGGCAGCACAGATACGCAGTATTTT
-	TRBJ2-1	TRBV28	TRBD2	CASSLGGRYNEQFF	TGTGCCAGCAGTTTAGGCGGGAGGTACAATGAGCAGTTCTTC
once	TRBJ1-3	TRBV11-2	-	CASSLQGNTIYF	TGTGCCAGCAGCTTACAGGGAAACACCATATATTTT
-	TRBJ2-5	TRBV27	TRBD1	CASSFRGRVETQYF	TGTGCCAGCAGTTTCAGGGGGCGCGTAGAGACCCAGTACTTC
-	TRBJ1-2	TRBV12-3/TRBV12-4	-	CASSKGRFYGYTF	TGTGCCAGCAGTAAGGGACGGTTCTATGGCTACACCTTC
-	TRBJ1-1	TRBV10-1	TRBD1	CASSEAGRGRTEAFF	TGCGCCAGCAGTGAGGCTGGCAGGGGGCGCACTGAAGCTTTCTTT
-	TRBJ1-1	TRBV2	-	CASSQKPGTTEAFF	TGTGCCAGCAGTCAGAAGCCAGGGACCACTGAAGCTTTCTTT
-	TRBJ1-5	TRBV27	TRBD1	CAITKKVRGHPEVNQPQHF	TGTGCCATCACAAAGAAAGTGAGGGGGCATCCGGAGGTCAATCAGCCCCAGCATTTT
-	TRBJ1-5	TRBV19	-	CASSPGAEGSRHSNQPQHF	TGTGCCAGTAGTCCCGGGGCCGAGGGGTCACGACATAGCAATCAGCCCCAGCATTTT
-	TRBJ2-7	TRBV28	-	CASSLLLGEQYF	TGTGCCAGCAGTTTATTACTAGGCGAGCAGTACTTC
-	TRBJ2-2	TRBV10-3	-	CAISDREGIGELFF	TGTGCCATCAGTGATCGAGAGGGGATCGGGGAGCTGTTTTTT
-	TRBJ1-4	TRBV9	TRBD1	CASSADRELSEKLFF	TGTGCCAGCAGCGCGGACAGGGAGCTGAGTGAAAAACTGTTTTTT
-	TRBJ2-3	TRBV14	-	CASSQGARGDTQYF	TGTGCCAGCAGCCAAGGGGCCAGGGGAGATACGCAGTATTTT
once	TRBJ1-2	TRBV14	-	CASSQVAHGYTF	TGTGCCAGCAGCCAAGTCGCCCATGGCTACACCTTC
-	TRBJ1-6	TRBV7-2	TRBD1	CASSQQDRFGSPLHF	TGTGCCAGCAGCCAACAGGACAGGTTCGGCTCACCCCTCCACTTT
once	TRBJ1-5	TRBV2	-	CASSGGYDQPQHF	TGTGCCAGCAGCGGGGGGTACGATCAGCCCCAGCATTTT
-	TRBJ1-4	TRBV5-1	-	CASSLDGTKNEKLFF	TGCGCCAGCAGCTTGGACGGGACAAAAAATGAAAAACTGTTTTTT
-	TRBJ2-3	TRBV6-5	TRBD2	CASRVSGTSTDTQYF	TGTGCCAGCCGGGTGAGCGGGACGAGCACAGATACGCAGTATTTT
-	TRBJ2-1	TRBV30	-	CAWSVGLGNEQFF	TGTGCCTGGAGTGTGGGGTTAGGGAATGAGCAGTTCTTC
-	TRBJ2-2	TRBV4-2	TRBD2	CASSQTQGGLAGGPTGYRELFF	TGTGCCAGCAGCCAAACCCAGGGGGGACTAGCGGGAGGGCCGACTGGGTACCGGGAGCTGTTTTTT
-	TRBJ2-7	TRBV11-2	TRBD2	CASSLARGGYEQYF	TGTGCCAGCAGCTTAGCCCGCGGGGGCTACGAGCAGTACTTC
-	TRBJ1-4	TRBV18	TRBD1	CASSPNRGATNEKLFF	TGTGCCAGCTCACCAAACAGGGGAGCAACTAATGAAAAACTGTTTTTT
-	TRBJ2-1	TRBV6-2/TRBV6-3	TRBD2	CASSPYGRSYNEQFF	TGTGCCAGCAGCCCCTACGGGAGGTCCTACAATGAGCAGTTCTTC
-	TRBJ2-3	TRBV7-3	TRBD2	CASSLGGRAGTDTQYF	TGTGCCAGCAGCTTGGGCGGGAGAGCTGGCACAGATACGCAGTATTTT
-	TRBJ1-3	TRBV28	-	CASSLPRTFSGNTIYF	TGTGCCAGCAGTTTACCCCGGACATTCTCTGGAAACACCATATATTTT
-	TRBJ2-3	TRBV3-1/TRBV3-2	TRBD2	CASSQDSGRVRGTDTQYF	TGTGCCAGCAGCCAAGACAGCGGGAGGGTCAGGGGCACAGATACGCAGTATTTT
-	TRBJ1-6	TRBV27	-	CASRWVDSPLHF	TGTGCCAGCCGCTGGGTGGACTCACCCCTCCACTTT
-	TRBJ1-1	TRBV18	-	CASSQSEINTEAFF	TGTGCCAGCTCACAGTCGGAAATAAACACTGAAGCTTTCTTT